What follows is one T cell receptor beta chain and its context. Antigen specificity is unknown. These data come from a study of OX40 agonist ivuxolimab in advanced cancers. Profiled with immunoSEQ multiplex PCR; TCRdb holds only in-frame clones, not every one. Here the sample spans tens of thousands of clones, 84% being singletons. Regarding the study as a whole: At doses 0.1 to 3.0 mg/kg, CD4+ and CD8+ clones expanded. Some nonresponders likewise displayed low normalized T-cell clonal expansion.

V was pared by 0 bases and J by 8 bases, with 10 bases between. This CDR3 is 13 amino acids long. The germline CDR1 and CDR2 sequences are SGHTA and FQGNSA. The chain links TRBV7-2 to TRBJ1-2; no clear D gene. The material was CD4+ or CD8+ T cells sorted from blood, obtained in a trial of the OX40 agonist ivuxolimab. The source is an adult with an advanced solid tumor such as melanoma, head and neck, liver or kidney cancer. Written as DNA, the CDR3 is TGTGCCAGCAGCTTAGCCCTCACCGGGGGCTACACCTTC. The encoded protein is CASSLALTGGYTF.